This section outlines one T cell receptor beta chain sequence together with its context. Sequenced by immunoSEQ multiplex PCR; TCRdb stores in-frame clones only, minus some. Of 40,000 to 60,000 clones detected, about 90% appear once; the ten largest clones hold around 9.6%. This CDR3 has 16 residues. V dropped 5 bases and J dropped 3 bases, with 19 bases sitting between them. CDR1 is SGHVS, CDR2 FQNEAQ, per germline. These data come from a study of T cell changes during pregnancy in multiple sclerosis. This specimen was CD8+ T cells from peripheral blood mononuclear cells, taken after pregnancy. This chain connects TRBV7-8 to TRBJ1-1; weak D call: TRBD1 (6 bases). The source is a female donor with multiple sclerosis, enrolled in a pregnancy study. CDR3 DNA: TGTGCCAGCAGCCTTCCAAGGGACACAGGAGACACTGAAGCTTTCTTT. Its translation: CASSLPRDTGDTEAFF.